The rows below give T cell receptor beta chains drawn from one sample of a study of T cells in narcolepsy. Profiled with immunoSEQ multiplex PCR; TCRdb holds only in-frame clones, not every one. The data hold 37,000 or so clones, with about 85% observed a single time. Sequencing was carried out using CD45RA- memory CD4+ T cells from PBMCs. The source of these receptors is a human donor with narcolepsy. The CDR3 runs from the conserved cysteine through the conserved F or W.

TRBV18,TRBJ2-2,CASSPPGNTGELFF
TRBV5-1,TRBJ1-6,CASSLGDNSPLHF
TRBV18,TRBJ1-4,CASSRERLGEKLFF
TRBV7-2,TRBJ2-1,CASSLRWADNEQFF
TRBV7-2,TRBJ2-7,CASRPTDRAFSYEQYF
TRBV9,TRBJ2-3,CASSVELGDTDTQYF
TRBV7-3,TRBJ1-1,CASSSRRDDRPFF
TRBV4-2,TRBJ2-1,CASSQGRGGNEQFF
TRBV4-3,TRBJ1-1,CASSHNLMNTEAFF
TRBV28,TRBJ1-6,CASSSPGGLNSPLHF
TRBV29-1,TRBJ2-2,CSVYGPVNTGELFF
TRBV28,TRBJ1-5,CASSLFRQPQHF
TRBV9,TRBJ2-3,CASSVASGGAGTQYF
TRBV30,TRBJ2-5,CAWSPKGGRETQYF
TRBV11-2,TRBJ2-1,CASSLVRAAPYNEQFF
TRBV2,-,CASTWELSSYEQYF
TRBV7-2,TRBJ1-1,CASSGRGHGEAFF